This T cell receptor beta chain was documented in a study of identical twins. Study-wide findings and caveats: Within beta out-of-frame sequences, the excess sharing observed between twins was weaker. Cord blood's abundant beta clonotypes had fewer insertions, unlike memory repertoires.

TCRdb re-analysed the 5' RACE reads in MiXCR, keeping a single row per CDR3 protein. In the table there are about 1.7 million distinct CDR3 sequences, about 32% of which are singletons. This clonotype was seen only a few times. Its specificity is not known. V lost 4 bases and J 10 bases, leaving 17 bases between the germline ends. The germline V gene has CDR1 SEHNR and CDR2 FQNEAQ (reference sequence). The CDR3 loop spans 14 amino acids. The rearrangement links TRBV7-9 to TRBJ2-1; D may be TRBD1 (6 bases). The sequencing input was cord blood. This sequence originates from a newborn girl in good health. DNA of the CDR3: TGTGCCAGCAGCTATGAAGCAGGGGTTTTCGAGCAGTTCTTC. Amino acid sequence: CASSYEAGVFEQFF.